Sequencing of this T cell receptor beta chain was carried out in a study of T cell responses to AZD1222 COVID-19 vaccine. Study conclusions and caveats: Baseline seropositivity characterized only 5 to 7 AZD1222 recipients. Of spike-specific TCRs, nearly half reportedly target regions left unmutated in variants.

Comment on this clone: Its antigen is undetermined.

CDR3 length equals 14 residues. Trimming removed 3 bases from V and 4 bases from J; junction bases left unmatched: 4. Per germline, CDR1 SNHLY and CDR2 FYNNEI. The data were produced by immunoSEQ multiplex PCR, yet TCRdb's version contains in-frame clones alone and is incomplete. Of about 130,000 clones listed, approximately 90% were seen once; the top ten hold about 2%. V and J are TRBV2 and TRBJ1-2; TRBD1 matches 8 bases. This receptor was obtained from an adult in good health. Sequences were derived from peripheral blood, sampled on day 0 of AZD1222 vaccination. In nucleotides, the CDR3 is TGTGCCAGCAGTGACAGGGGGCTCGGCTATGGCTACACCTTC. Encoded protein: CASSDRGLGYGYTF.